The 27 T cell receptor beta chains below were found in one sample sequenced in a study of long-term antiretroviral therapy in people with HIV. Sequencing used immunoSEQ v3.0 at survey level. Produced via immunoSEQ multiplex PCR; TCRdb's table is partial and in-frame only. The sample carries 15,000 to 20,000 clones, approximately 90% recorded once. The sequencing here drew on unsorted PBMCs, taken 6.9 years after starting antiretroviral therapy. The receptors here all came from a man aged 50-60 years with HIV.

This chain connects TRBV19 to TRBJ2-7, with D possibly TRBD2 on 7 matching bases. This CDR3 contains 13 residues. V was trimmed by 4 bases and J by 4 bases, leaving 11 bases between them. CDR1 is LNHDA, CDR2 SQIVND, per germline (reference sequence). CDR3 DNA: TGTGCCAGTAGTACGGGAGGACAGTACGAGCAGTACTTC. Its translation is CASSTGGQYEQYF. Full variable domain (outside the CDR3, taken from reference TRBV19 and TRBJ2-7): DGGITQSPKYLFRKEGQNVTLSCEQNLNHDAMYWYRQDPGQGLRLIYYSQIVNDFQKGDIAEGYSVSREKKESFPLTVTSAQKNPTAFYLCASSTGGQYEQYFGPGTRLTVT.

The chain carries TRBV19 and TRBJ2-6; maybe TRBD2 (5 bases). With 7 bases removed from V and 3 bases from J, the gap between germline ends came to 10 bases. The germline gives CDR1 LNHDA, CDR2 SQIVND (reference sequence). CDR3 length: 14 amino acids. The CDR3 region is CASTRRDGANVLTF. CDR3 nucleotides: TGTGCCAGTACTCGCCGGGATGGGGCCAACGTCCTGACTTTC.

A single count supports this clone. The rearrangement uses TRBV9 and TRBJ1-5, with no clear D. The CDR3 extends over 16 amino acids. The V end lost 0 bases, the J end lost 2 bases, and 12 bases lay between the germline ends. CDR1 SGDLS and CDR2 YYNGEE come from the germline V gene. CDR3 region: CASSVGAGGRNQPQHF. The CDR3, as DNA: TGTGCCAGCAGCGTAGGGGCCGGCGGCCGCAATCAGCCCCAGCATTTT.

This chain joins TRBV7-6 and TRBJ1-5, with a tentative D call TRBD1 (6 bases). Germline CDR1 reads SGHVS; CDR2 reads FNYEAQ. V lost 1 base and J 5 bases, leaving 6 bases between the germline ends. CDR3 length equals 13 residues. CDR3 sequence reads: CASSLEGDQPQHF. CDR3 nucleotide sequence: TGTGCCAGCAGCTTAGAGGGGGATCAGCCCCAGCATTTT.

The chain is built from TRBV14 and TRBJ2-7; 10 bases are a match to TRBD2. The CDR3 contains 17 residues. Germline CDR1 reads SGHDN; CDR2 reads FVKESK. V shed 1 base, J shed 2 bases, and the junction held 8 bases outside the gene matches. The CDR3 DNA reads as TGTGCCAGCAGCCAAGCGCTAGCGGGAGCGCCTCCCTACGAGCAGTACTTC. Translation gives CASSQALAGAPPYEQYF. The full variable domain, rest sourced from reference TRBV14 and TRBJ2-7, is EAGVTQFPSHSVIEKGQTVTLRCDPISGHDNLYWYRRVMGKEIKFLLHFVKESKQDESGMPNNRFLAERTGGTYSTLKVQPAELEDSGVYFCASSQALAGAPPYEQYFGPGTRLTVT.

V gene TRBV27 combines with J gene TRBJ1-1; D remains unclear. CDR1 and CDR2 (germline): MNHEY, SMNVEV (reference sequence). The CDR3 extends over 13 amino acids. V was shortened by 4 bases and J by 8 bases, with 14 bases between the two germline ends. The CDR3 nucleotides are TGTGCCAGCAGTTCAGGCCTACCCTCGGAAGCTTTCTTT. Its translation is CASSSGLPSEAFF.

The chain has TRBV28 and TRBJ2-7; no firm D call. The germline V gene encodes CDR1 MDHEN and CDR2 SYDVKM. The CDR3 extends over 13 amino acids. In DNA, the CDR3 is TGTGGGGCCCGCCTTAGTAGCTCCTACGAGCAGTACTTC. The encoded protein is CGARLSSSYEQYF.

V gene TRBV28 combines with J gene TRBJ1-2; D not resolved. CDR3 length: 17 residues. Germline V gene lookup returns CDR1 MDHEN and CDR2 SYDVKM. Between the trimmed V and J ends, which lost 5 bases and 0 bases, there was a span of 19 bases. This chain's CDR3 is CASSPPTGQLPNYGYTF. The CDR3 region has the DNA TGTGCCAGCAGTCCCCCAACCGGGCAACTGCCTAACTATGGCTACACCTTC.

This chain uses TRBV7-3 with TRBJ2-2; possible D gene TRBD1, 6 bases. The germline gives CDR1 SGHTA, CDR2 FQGTGA. The germline V and J ends were trimmed by 4 bases and 0 bases, with 12 bases remaining between them. This CDR3 has 16 residues. CDR3 protein: CASSSGQSANTGELFF. The CDR3 DNA sequence: TGTGCCAGCAGCTCGGGACAAAGTGCGAACACCGGGGAGCTGTTTTTT.

The chain uses TRBV19 and TRBJ2-7; D is uncertain. Germline values: CDR1 LNHDA, CDR2 SQIVND (reference sequence). V lost 1 base and J lost 0, with 7 bases in between. CDR3 length: 14 residues. CDR3 DNA: TGTGCCAGTAGTATAGCACAGAGCTCCTACGAGCAGTACTTC. Its protein is CASSIAQSSYEQYF.

The chain is built from TRBV25-1 and TRBJ2-5; D perhaps matches TRBD1 (6 bases). The CDR3 is 13 residues long. Germline V gene data show CDR1 as MGHDK and CDR2 as SYGVNS. V dropped 3 bases and J dropped 5 bases, with 10 bases sitting between them. The CDR3 reads CASSDRGRETQYF. CDR3 sequence (DNA): TGTGCCAGCAGTGACAGGGGACGGGAGACCCAGTACTTC.

This rearrangement joins TRBV29-1 to TRBJ1-2; 10 nucleotides line up with TRBD1. Per the germline V gene, CDR1 is SQVTM and CDR2 is ANQGSEA. Germline trimming cut 2 bases from V and 7 bases from J; bases unmatched to any gene: 7. This CDR3 has 14 amino acids. CDR3 sequence (DNA): TGCAGCGTTGAACGGACAGGGGGAGTAGTTGGCTACACCTTC. Its protein product is CSVERTGGVVGYTF.

The rearrangement joins TRBV5-1 to TRBJ2-3, with 7 bases identical to TRBD2. The CDR3 loop spans 13 amino acids. Losses at the gene ends were 6 bases for V and 0 bases for J; bases not matched to a gene: 1. Germline lookup yields CDR1 SGHRS and CDR2 YFSETQ. The chain's CDR3 is CASTRESTDTQYF. Written as DNA, the CDR3 is TGCGCCAGCACGCGGGAGAGCACAGATACGCAGTATTTT.

The CDR3 loop reads CASSEGQGVGGYTF. The DNA of the CDR3 is TGCGCCAGCAGCGAGGGGCAGGGGGTGGGTGGCTACACCTTC. The chain employs TRBV4-1 and TRBJ1-2, with TRBD1 matching 7 bases. The V segment lost 5 bases and the J segment 7 bases; nucleotides outside the gene matches: 10. CDR1 and CDR2 from the germline V gene are MGHRA and YSYEKL. The CDR3 has 14 amino acids.

This rearrangement joins TRBV30 to TRBJ2-7, with TRBD1 matching 7 bases. The germline V gene has CDR1 GTSNPN and CDR2 SVGIG (reference sequence). V gave up 1 base and J gave up 0 bases; unmatched junction bases: 12. The length of the CDR3 is 17 residues. CDR3 nucleotide sequence: TGTGCCTGGAGTGCCAAGGGGGCGAGGGACACCTCCTACGAGCAGTACTTC. Translation: CAWSAKGARDTSYEQYF.

The chain carries TRBV7-2 and TRBJ2-7; 8 bases align to TRBD1. This CDR3 is built from 14 residues. The V and J ends lost 5 bases and 7 bases, in that order; junction bases with no gene match: 10. The germline V gene encodes CDR1 SGHTA and CDR2 FQGNSA. The CDR3 reads CASSPRTGWREQYF. CDR3 DNA: TGTGCCAGCAGCCCAAGGACAGGGTGGAGAGAGCAGTACTTC.

The rearrangement links TRBV27 to TRBJ1-1; tentatively, D is TRBD1 (5 bases). The ends were cut back, 3 bases at V and 6 bases at J, with 14 bases in the middle. This CDR3 has 14 residues. Germline-derived CDR1 and CDR2 are MNHEY and SMNVEV (reference sequence). The CDR3 coding sequence is TGTGCCAGCAGTTTGACCGACCTAGGGGCTGAAGCTTTCTTT. Translating it yields CASSLTDLGAEAFF.

This clone showed up just once. This chain joins TRBV5-1 and TRBJ2-7; no reliable D call. The germline V gene encodes CDR1 SGHRS and CDR2 YFSETQ. V lost 4 bases to trimming and J lost 3 bases, with 8 bases between them. The CDR3 has 12 residues. CDR3: CASSPLGYEQYF. The CDR3 region has the DNA TGCGCCAGCAGCCCACTGGGCTACGAGCAGTACTTC.

This clone occurred a few times. V usage is TRBV7-9 and J usage is TRBJ2-1; the match to TRBD2 covers 13 bases. From germline, CDR1 is SEHNR and CDR2 FQNEAQ (reference sequence). Germline trimming cut 0 bases from V and 9 bases from J; bases unmatched to any gene: 5. The CDR3 has 16 amino acids. This CDR3 reads CASSLARGLAGLEQFF. CDR3 coding DNA: TGTGCCAGCAGCTTAGCGAGGGGACTAGCGGGACTTGAGCAGTTCTTC.

This chain links TRBV28 with TRBJ2-3, with TRBD2 matching 8 bases. Germline CDR1 and CDR2: MDHEN and SYDVKM. The CDR3 contains 16 residues. Trimming cost V 4 bases and J 4 bases; bases outside gene matches: 10. Here the CDR3 reads CASSSWSGSGPDTQYF. CDR3 DNA sequence: TGTGCCAGCAGTTCATGGAGCGGGAGTGGTCCAGATACGCAGTATTTT.

This chain connects TRBV7-9 to TRBJ2-3; TRBD2 matches 13 bases. J gave up 4 bases and V 5 bases, and 6 bases lay outside the gene matches. The CDR3 is made up of 16 amino acids. Germline V CDR1 and CDR2: SEHNR, FQNEAQ (reference sequence). The chain's CDR3 is CASSQGLAGVSDTQYF. The DNA for the CDR3 is TGTGCCAGCAGCCAAGGACTAGCGGGAGTCTCAGATACGCAGTATTTT.

This sequence joins TRBV18 and TRBJ2-1, with D uncertain. Germline V gene data show CDR1 as KGHSH and CDR2 as LQKENI. V lost 3 bases to trimming and J lost 2 bases, with 8 bases between them. The CDR3 extends over 14 amino acids. The CDR3 is CASSPGQPYNEQFF. For the CDR3, the DNA is TGTGCCAGCTCACCGGGTCAACCCTACAATGAGCAGTTCTTC.

The chain has TRBV4-2 and TRBJ2-1; TRBD2 matches at 12 bases. V lost 8 bases to trimming and J lost 4 bases; unmatched junction nucleotides: 9. Germline V lookup: CDR1 LGHNA, CDR2 YNFKEQ. The CDR3 contains 16 residues. Here the CDR3 DNA reads TGTGCCAGCTCCAGGGCTAGCGGGAGGGGTTACAATGAGCAGTTCTTC. This codes for CASSRASGRGYNEQFF.

The chain couples TRBV29-1 to TRBJ2-7, with 7 bases aligning to TRBD2. This CDR3 is built from 17 residues. The V gene's germline CDR1 is SQVTM and CDR2 ANQGSEA. The V segment lost 7 bases and the J segment 0 bases; nucleotides outside the gene matches: 18. In DNA, the CDR3 is TGCAGCGCGCTGGAGGGTAGCGGGTCCGCAGGCTCCTACGAGCAGTACTTC. Protein product: CSALEGSGSAGSYEQYF.

This clone appeared once. This chain connects TRBV30 to TRBJ2-6; perhaps D is TRBD1 or TRBD2 (5 bases each). V lost 1 base and J 2 bases, leaving 15 bases between the germline ends. CDR3 length: 17 residues. Germline lookup yields CDR1 GTSNPN and CDR2 SVGIG (reference sequence). This CDR3 is CAWSAGAPGPGANVLTF. The CDR3, as DNA: TGTGCCTGGAGTGCCGGCGCCCCGGGACCTGGGGCCAACGTCCTGACTTTC.

This chain links TRBV7-8 with TRBJ2-6; TRBD1 is a possible D gene (6 bases). The CDR3 totals 15 residues. V lost 5 bases to trimming and J lost 4 bases, with 12 bases between them. In germline, CDR1 is SGHVS, CDR2 FQNEAQ. In nucleotides, the CDR3 is TGTGCCAGCAGCATAACAGGGTCCGGGGCCAACGTCCTGACTTTC. This encodes CASSITGSGANVLTF.

V gene TRBV7-2 combines with J gene TRBJ2-3; unclear D gene. In germline, CDR1 is SGHTA, CDR2 FQGNSA. Trimming removed 3 bases at V and 6 bases at J, with 13 bases between. This CDR3 has 14 amino acids. CDR3 sequence: CASSLGPPRDTQYF. Written as DNA, the CDR3 is TGTGCCAGCAGCTTGGGTCCCCCGAGGGATACGCAGTATTTT.